This T cell receptor (beta chain) appears in the sequencing data of a study of T-cell reconstitution after alpha-beta-depleted transplantation in children. Study-wide points: Reports say that about two months after transplant, the alpha-beta T cells came out of several hundred graft clones that had expanded.

The authors prepared the TCRbeta library with unique molecular identifiers. TCRdb reprocessed the PCR reads with MiXCR, giving one entry per CDR3 protein. The table shows 250,000 to 400,000 distinct CDR3 sequences, with around 25% occurring only once. This CDR3 spans 13 amino acids. V lost 4 bases, J lost 2 bases, and 9 bases lay in between. Germline CDR1 and CDR2: SQVTM and ANQGSEA. To note about this clonotype: Its cognate antigen is unknown.

This TCR was sampled from a male patient between 10 and 17 years old who had a stem cell transplant for acute lymphoblastic leukemia, so the T cells may come from the graft donor. Sequenced here: PBMCs, mostly from graft donor cells, sampled 180 days after TCRalphabeta/CD19-depleted stem cell transplant. This chain links TRBV29-1 with TRBJ2-1; D remains ambiguous. In DNA, the CDR3 is TGCAGCGTTGCCGTATGGACCTACAATGAGCAGTTCTTC. Translated: CSVAVWTYNEQFF.